Following are 10 T cell receptor beta chains from one sample sequenced in a study of Graves' ophthalmopathy and Graves' hyperthyroidism (dated by TCRdb to about 2018). Data came from an Illumina HiSeq 2000. For repertoire sequencing, the TCR beta CDR3 regions were amplified from RNA transcripts. A first-round RT-PCR used HTBI primers with the Qiagen OneStep RT-PCR kit, followed by a second-round multiplex PCR, size selection and purification. The raw public data were reprocessed by TCRdb itself: fastp quality trimming at Q25, MiXCR clonotype calling, in-frame beta chains only. A single entry per CDR3 protein holds the most common genes and DNA from its merged rows. A total of 620,000 or so distinct CDR3 sequences appear in this sample, 20% to 25% of them only once. The top ten clonotypes cover approximately 7.7% of the sample. The material sequenced was peripheral blood. These receptors were collected from a woman between 18 and 30 years old with stable Graves' hyperthyroidism. Some clones in this sample may be carry-over from other donors' samples. Donor details come from another sample of the same person, matched by shared clones.

This clonotype was detected ten times or more. The chain has TRBV28 and TRBJ2-7; 11 positions match TRBD2. CDR3 size: 16 residues. CDR1 MDHEN and CDR2 SYDVKM come from the germline V gene. J gave up 4 bases and V 4 bases, and 9 bases lay outside the gene matches. CDR3 in DNA: TGTGCCAGCAGTTCGTCACTAGCGGGAGCGCTATACGAGCAGTACTTC. Translation gives CASSSSLAGALYEQYF.

This chain connects TRBV6-2 or TRBV6-3 to TRBJ1-2; no definite D call. V was cut by 0 bases and J by 0 bases, with 8 bases left in between. CDR1 MNHEY and CDR2 SVGEGT come from the germline V gene. The CDR3 covers 15 residues. The DNA for the CDR3 is TGTGCCAGCAGTTACTCCCCCGGAGCTAACTATGGCTACACCTTC. Encoded protein: CASSYSPGANYGYTF.

This clonotype was counted only a few times. The chain links TRBV3-1 to TRBJ2-2; 7 bases fit TRBD2. Trimming at V came to 1 base and at J to 7 bases, leaving 18 bases not matched to a gene. The CDR3 spans 19 residues. Germline V gene lookup returns CDR1 LGHDT and CDR2 YNNKEL (reference sequence). CDR3 coding DNA: TGTGCCAGCAGCCAAGGGGCTATAAGAGGACTAGAAAGTCGCGGGGAGCTGTTTTTT. The encoded protein is CASSQGAIRGLESRGELFF.

The table lists this clonotype with many counts. V usage is TRBV11-2 and J usage is TRBJ2-7; tentatively, D is TRBD2 (6 bases). Germline-derived CDR1 and CDR2 are SGHAT and FQNNGV. Trimming took off 4 bases at V and 3 bases at J, with 13 bases between the two ends. The CDR3 covers 14 residues. In nucleotides, the CDR3 is TGTGCCAGCAGCTCTCGGGGACTCTTCTACGAGCAGTACTTC. It specifies CASSSRGLFYEQYF.

V gene TRBV10-2 combines with J gene TRBJ2-7, with 9 bases identical to TRBD2. The V gene end was trimmed by 7 bases and the J gene end by 2 bases; junction bases not matched to a gene: 3. Germline loops: CDR1 WSHSY, CDR2 SAAADI. The CDR3 totals 13 residues. CDR3 coding DNA: TGCGCCAGCACTAGCGGGGCCACCTACGAGCAGTACTTC. Translation gives CASTSGATYEQYF.

The chain employs TRBV11-1 and TRBJ1-2; D ambiguous. The germline V and J ends were trimmed by 5 bases and 3 bases, with 13 bases remaining between them. The V gene's germline CDR1 is SGHAT and CDR2 FQDESV (reference sequence). This CDR3 has 14 residues. This CDR3 reads CASSPRESYYGYTF. CDR3 bases: TGTGCCAGCAGCCCGCGCGAATCTTACTATGGCTACACCTTC.

In regard to this clonotype: This may come from a read error, since a much larger clone is one base off. The gene calls are TRBV28 and TRBJ1-5; 7 positions agree with TRBD1. The V gene's germline CDR1 is MDHEN and CDR2 SYDVKM. CDR3 length equals 16 residues. V was pared by 6 bases and J by 2 bases, with 10 bases of the junction left unmatched. CDR3 amino acids: CASRSTLGTGNQPQHF. The CDR3 DNA sequence: TGTGCCAGCAGGAGCACCCTGGGGACAGGCAATCAGCCCCAGCATTTT.

In its sample, this clonotype was seen a few times. J is TRBJ1-3 and V is TRBV28, with D possibly being TRBD1 (5 bases). Trimming pared 6 bases from V and 2 bases from J, leaving 14 bases between. Germline CDR1 MDHEN, CDR2 SYDVKM. CDR3 size: 15 residues. The DNA of the CDR3 is TGTGCCAGCAGACCGGGGGGTTTAACTGGAAACACCATATATTTT. Translation gives CASRPGGLTGNTIYF.

This clonotype showed up just a few times. The chain couples TRBV6-1 to TRBJ1-3; a weak D match, TRBD1 (6 bases). Germline loops: CDR1 MNHNS, CDR2 SASEGT. This CDR3 contains 16 residues. V was pared by 6 bases and J by 0 bases, with 15 bases between. In nucleotides, the CDR3 is TGTGCCAGCAGCCCTCAGACAGGTCTCTCTGGAAACACCATATATTTT. It encodes CASSPQTGLSGNTIYF.

The rearrangement uses TRBV2 and TRBJ1-2; D call uncertain. Germline V gene sequence: CDR1 SNHLY, CDR2 FYNNEI. V lost 4 bases and J lost 7, with 4 bases in between. This CDR3 region has 10 residues. Here the CDR3 DNA reads TGTGCCAGCAGTGCGCGTGGCTACACCTTC. Amino acids: CASSARGYTF.